This TCR beta chain was recorded in a study of blood T cells in healthy people across ages. This CDR3 is built from 14 residues. Germline V CDR1 and CDR2: DFQATT, SNEGSKA (reference sequence). Between the trimmed V and J ends, which lost 3 bases and 1 base, there was a span of 12 bases. PCR was performed a second time for about 7 to 11 cycles using a sample-barcoded 5' primer and a J-beta primer mix. TCRdb reanalysed the 5' RACE reads using MiXCR and keeps one entry per CDR3 protein. The sample has hundreds of thousands of distinct CDR3 sequences, more than 45% seen once. This clonotype was counted between two and nine times.

This TCR derives from a man aged 30 to 45 in good health. The specimen sequenced was blood. The chain combines TRBV20-1 with TRBJ1-1; a weak D match, TRBD1 (6 bases). CDR3: CSARDRRGNTEAFF. In DNA, the CDR3 is TGCAGTGCTAGGGACCGCAGGGGGAACACTGAAGCTTTCTTT.